The text below deals with one T cell receptor beta chain. Other nucleotide sequences from this sample produce the same CDR3. Per the authors' pipeline: Estimates of nucleated cell counts were drawn from the amplification of reference gene primers. Clones were read by immunoSEQ multiplex PCR, and TCRdb kept only the in-frame ones, dropping some. The V and J calls and clone size come from that table; D and trimming were worked out from the DNA. Of 60,000 to 65,000 clones in the sample, around 84% were seen once. These data come from a study of blood T cell repertoires in COVID-19. Study details: Samples representing acute and convalescent COVID-19 were sourced from the United States, Italy and Spain. T cells, B-cell-depleted T cells, or PBMCs supplied cDNA or gDNA.

The germline gives CDR1 MNHEY, CDR2 SVGAGI. The CDR3 runs 13 residues. Deletions cut 6 bases from V and 0 bases from J, with 6 bases between. Material for sequencing was peripheral blood. This sequence originates from a woman aged 55 to 70 with acute or convalescent COVID-19. The chain carries TRBV6-5 and TRBJ1-5; D not certain. This CDR3 reads CASSRDSNQPQHF. In nucleotides, the CDR3 is TGTGCCAGCAGCCGCGATAGCAATCAGCCCCAGCATTTT.